A selection of T cell receptor beta chains follows, all from one sample in a study of CD4+ T cells in melanoma. Assay: immunoSEQ multiplex PCR; the TCRdb copy retains only in-frame clones and omits some. The data hold around 130,000 clones, with 92% observed a single time. These receptors all stem from a human donor with melanoma. The CDR3 runs from the conserved cysteine through the conserved F or W. The D gene is left open where the match is weak. Rows give clone size only sometimes, using once, few, many, or a class for an expanded clone.

>-|TRBV9|TRBJ1-6|-
CASSVTYNSPLHF
TGTGCCAGCAGCGTAACCTATAATTCACCCCTCCACTTT
>-|TRBV18|TRBJ1-1|-
CASSPSVNTEAFF
TGTGCCAGCTCTCCTTCAGTGAACACTGAAGCTTTCTTT
>-|TRBV5-5|TRBJ1-1|-
CASSGYRGGGITEAFF
TGTGCCAGCAGTGGGTATCGAGGGGGAGGGATCACTGAAGCTTTCTTT
>-|TRBV5-1|TRBJ1-1|TRBD1
CASSPTGGQGNTEAFF
TGCGCCAGCAGCCCAACAGGGGGCCAGGGGAACACTGAAGCTTTCTTT
>-|TRBV18|TRBJ2-1|-
CASSQRGRGVNNEQFF
TGTGCCAGCTCCCAACGTGGGCGGGGAGTGAACAATGAGCAGTTCTTC
>-|TRBV7-2|TRBJ2-7|-
CASSSPGSQGRYEQYF
TGTGCCAGCAGCTCCCCCGGGTCCCAGGGACGGTACGAGCAGTACTTC
>-|TRBV7-7|TRBJ2-5|-
CASSLNARGETQYF
TGTGCTAGCAGCTTAAATGCTAGGGGCGAGACCCAGTACTTC
>-|TRBV7-9|TRBJ1-1|-
CASSLVEGNTEAFF
TGTGCCAGCAGCTTAGTGGAAGGCAACACTGAAGCTTTCTTT
>-|TRBV18|TRBJ2-3|TRBD1
CASTSNTGGVTDTQYF
TGTGCCAGCACCTCTAACACAGGGGGCGTAACAGATACGCAGTATTTT
>few|TRBV29-1|TRBJ1-1|-
CSVVSPMNTEAFF
TGCAGCGTTGTGTCCCCAATGAACACTGAAGCTTTCTTT
>-|TRBV7-2|TRBJ1-5|-
CASGNSNQPQHF
TGTGCCAGTGGTAATAGCAATCAGCCCCAGCATTTT
>-|TRBV4-1|TRBJ1-5|-
CASSQDPGGTQPQHF
TGCGCCAGCAGCCAAGATCCGGGCGGAACCCAGCCCCAGCATTTT
>-|TRBV7-7|TRBJ2-2|-
CASSDLGTGELFF
TGTGCCAGCAGCGATCTAGGAACCGGGGAGCTGTTTTTT
>-|TRBV15|TRBJ1-1|-
CATSRGGRNLGTEAFF
TGTGCCACCAGCAGAGGTGGTCGGAACTTGGGCACTGAAGCTTTCTTT
>-|TRBV7-9|TRBJ2-6|TRBD1
CASSPTTGGTGANVLTF
TGTGCCAGCAGCCCAACGACAGGGGGCACTGGGGCCAACGTCCTGACTTTC
>-|TRBV5-4|TRBJ2-5|TRBD1
CASQASGQKETQYF
TGTGCCAGCCAAGCCTCGGGACAGAAAGAGACCCAGTACTTC
>-|TRBV5-1|TRBJ1-6|TRBD1
CASSLAGDRFSPLHF
TGCGCCAGCAGCTTGGCCGGGGACAGGTTTTCACCCCTCCACTTT
>-|TRBV2|TRBJ1-2|TRBD1
CASSRPGQDNYGYTF
TGTGCCAGCAGTCGGCCGGGACAGGATAACTATGGCTACACCTTC
>-|TRBV7-7|TRBJ2-1|-
CASSLGRSYNEQFF
TGTGCTAGCAGCTTGGGCAGATCCTACAATGAGCAGTTCTTC
>-|TRBV6-1|TRBJ1-1|-
CASSPGLNTEAFF
TGTGCCAGCTCCCCGGGCTTGAACACTGAAGCTTTCTTT
>-|TRBV5-1|TRBJ2-7|-
CASSLQQRSYEQYF
TGCGCCAGCAGCTTGCAACAGCGCTCCTACGAGCAGTACTTC
>-|TRBV11-3|TRBJ2-5|TRBD1
CASSLEREGTGNQETQYF
TGTGCCAGCAGCTTAGAACGTGAAGGGACAGGGAACCAAGAGACCCAGTACTTC
>-|TRBV19|TRBJ2-5|-
CASSISRSLGSGETQYF
TGTGCCAGTAGTATTTCCCGCAGCCTGGGTTCGGGAGAGACCCAGTACTTC
>-|TRBV7-3|TRBJ2-3|TRBD2
CASSLGGGYTDTQYF
TGTGCCAGCAGCCTCGGCGGGGGATACACAGATACGCAGTATTTT
>-|TRBV30|TRBJ1-2|-
CAWDPGVYGYTF
TGTGCCTGGGACCCGGGTGTGTATGGCTACACCTTC
>once|TRBV5-1|TRBJ1-1|-
CATKEGRNTEAFF
TGCGCCACGAAGGAGGGGAGGAACACTGAAGCTTTCTTT
>once|TRBV11-2|TRBJ2-5|-
CASSPRSRGVGETQYF
TGTGCCAGCAGCCCTCGGTCCCGCGGCGTGGGAGAGACCCAGTACTTC
>-|TRBV5-8|TRBJ2-7|-
CASSKNLGGGVYEQYF
TGTGCCAGCAGCAAGAACTTGGGGGGTGGTGTGTACGAGCAGTACTTC
>-|TRBV7-9|TRBJ2-3|-
CASSHGASELGDTQYF
TGTGCCAGCAGCCATGGGGCTAGCGAGCTCGGAGATACGCAGTATTTT
>-|TRBV10-2|TRBJ1-2|-
CASLKQDNYGYTF
TGCGCCAGCCTAAAACAGGATAACTATGGCTACACCTTC
>-|TRBV6-5|TRBJ1-5|-
CASSYLGRSSNQPQHF
TGTGCCAGCAGTTACTTGGGACGGTCCTCCAATCAGCCCCAGCATTTT
>-|TRBV27|TRBJ1-2|-
CASRPPGGQIGGYTF
TGTGCCAGCAGACCCCCGGGGGGGCAGATAGGAGGCTACACCTTC
>-|TRBV11-1|TRBJ2-3|TRBD2
CASSPGLAADTQYF
TGTGCCAGCAGCCCCGGACTAGCTGCAGATACGCAGTATTTT
>-|TRBV7-9|TRBJ2-6|-
CASSLTPSQNSGANVLTF
TGTGCCAGCAGCTTAACGCCTTCGCAAAACTCTGGGGCCAACGTCCTGACTTTC
>-|TRBV5-1|TRBJ1-6|-
CASSVDSNNSPLHF
TGCGCCAGCAGCGTGGACAGTAATAATTCACCCCTCCACTTT
>-|TRBV5-1|TRBJ2-1|-
CASSFAQNGDEQFF
TGCGCCAGCAGCTTCGCTCAAAACGGGGATGAGCAGTTCTTC